This TCR beta chain was identified in a study of blood T cell repertoires in COVID-19. Study details: The analysed material was cDNA or gDNA that came from T cells, B-cell-depleted T cells, or PBMCs.

The germline V and J ends were trimmed by 2 bases and 5 bases, with 16 bases remaining between them. This CDR3 region has 15 residues. CDR1 is SQVTM and CDR2 is ANQGSEA in the germline V gene. Assay used: immunoSEQ multiplex PCR; TCRdb lists only in-frame clones, some missing. This sample yields hundreds of thousands of clones, of which roughly nine tenths are seen a single time; 9.5% to 15% belongs to the top ten. The rearrangement links TRBV29-1 to TRBJ2-1; possible D gene TRBD2, 7 bases. Sequencing input: peripheral blood. The clonotype was recovered from a woman younger than 30 who had recovered from COVID-19. CDR3 nucleotide sequence: TGCAGCGTTGAAAGGGGGGCGGGAGCACACAATGAGCAGTTCTTC. It codes for CSVERGAGAHNEQFF.